This TCR beta chain is from a study of T cells in Graves' hyperthyroidism and ophthalmopathy. The length of the CDR3 is 17 residues. CDR1 is SEHNR and CDR2 is FQNEAQ in the germline V gene (reference sequence). The V gene end was trimmed by 2 bases and the J gene end by 2 bases; junction bases not matched to a gene: 7. This clonotype was seen a handful of times. The antigen is not known. Points from the study as a whole: Most thyroid clonotypes with frequency above 0.001 were detected in blood. In validation, the model predicted ophthalmopathy. These predictions came a median approximately six months before onset.

TCR beta CDR3 regions were amplified from RNA transcripts. The HTBI primer set drove a first-round RT-PCR of the TCR CDR3. TCRdb ran MiXCR on the multiplex PCR reads and lists one entry per CDR3 protein. The repertoire has more than 550,000 distinct CDR3 sequences, approximately 18% of them found once; the top ten carry around 17%. This TCR was sampled from a woman aged 50 to 60 with Graves' hyperthyroidism that later progressed to Graves' ophthalmopathy. This sequence joins TRBV7-9 and TRBJ1-3; 9 nucleotides match TRBD1. Material for sequencing was blood. CDR3 in amino acids: CASSLFGTGYAGNTIYF. CDR3 DNA: TGTGCCAGCAGCTTATTCGGGACAGGGTATGCTGGAAACACCATATATTTT.